These 32 T cell receptor beta chains originate from one sample sequenced in a study of T cells expressing NK-cell markers. TCRdb reprocessed the 5' RACE reads, with one entry per CDR3 protein and no DNA. This sample's clone table lists fewer than 400,000 distinct CDR3 sequences. Sequenced: blood T cells: a sorted CD56 or NKG2C T cell subset, CD4+ or CD8+ T cells, or bulk PBMC T cells (not recorded which). These receptors all come from a woman in her forties or fifties in good health.

This chain uses TRBV27 with TRBJ2-3. Germline V lookup: CDR1 MNHEY, CDR2 SMNVEV (reference sequence). The CDR3 sequence is 15 residues long. The CDR3 sequence is CASSFFFGASDTQYF.

CDR3 amino acids: CASSQEPSGSRKNEQFF. The rearrangement links TRBV4-1 to TRBJ2-1; lacking DNA, the TRBD2 call made by TCRdb goes unchecked. In germline, CDR1 is MGHRA, CDR2 YSYEKL. This CDR3 region has 17 residues.

V and J are TRBV15 and TRBJ2-7; TCRdb reports TRBD2, a call that lacks DNA to check it against. This CDR3 spans 13 amino acids. Germline CDR1 LNHNV, CDR2 YYDKDF (reference sequence). The CDR3 here is CATSREMRAEQYF.

CDR3: CASSPARYRSYNEQFF. V and J are TRBV3-1 and TRBJ2-1. Germline assignment: CDR1 LGHDT and CDR2 YNNKEL (reference sequence). The CDR3 totals 16 residues.

The chain carries TRBV10-3 and TRBJ2-5; TCRdb's D call, TRBD1, is unchecked because there is no DNA. The CDR3 covers 14 residues. From germline, CDR1 is ENHRY and CDR2 SYGVKD. CDR3 loop: CAISEGQYQETQYF.

The rearrangement uses TRBV5-1 and TRBJ2-3; TCRdb calls TRBD2, which cannot be checked without DNA. The CDR3 extends over 15 amino acids. CDR1 and CDR2 from the germline V gene are SGHRS and YFSETQ. CDR3 amino acids: CASSHGLAGGDTQYF.

The chain has TRBV20-1 and TRBJ2-1; the D call from TCRdb, TRBD1, cannot be confirmed without DNA. Germline assignment: CDR1 DFQATT and CDR2 SNEGSKA (reference sequence). CDR3 length equals 15 residues. The CDR3 sequence is CSARDQGGVGYEQFF.

This sequence joins TRBV14 and TRBJ2-1; no DNA is available, so the TRBD1 call from TCRdb remains unchecked. Per the germline V gene, CDR1 is SGHDN and CDR2 is FVKESK. This CDR3 is built from 15 residues. The CDR3 reads CASSQYRSGLNEQFF.

The rearrangement links TRBV5-1 to TRBJ2-1; the TRBD2 assignment by TCRdb is unverifiable without DNA. Germline V gene data show CDR1 as SGHRS and CDR2 as YFSETQ. CDR3 length equals 18 residues. The CDR3 protein is CASSSEPLAGLFGNEQFF.

The chain carries TRBV2 and TRBJ2-1; TCRdb returns TRBD2, unconfirmable since there is no DNA. The CDR3 is made up of 15 amino acids. Germline values: CDR1 SNHLY, CDR2 FYNNEI. The CDR3 sequence is CASSSSGRKYNEQFF.

This sequence joins TRBV9 and TRBJ2-2; TCRdb reports TRBD2, a call that lacks DNA to check it against. Germline values: CDR1 SGDLS, CDR2 YYNGEE. The CDR3 is made up of 15 amino acids. The CDR3 here is CASTTLAGGPGELFF.

The genes are TRBV4-1 and TRBJ1-5. The CDR3 is made up of 13 amino acids. Per the germline V gene, CDR1 is MGHRA and CDR2 is YSYEKL. This chain's CDR3 is CASSQDQYQPQHF.

The V gene is TRBV20-1, the J gene TRBJ1-6; TCRdb's assignment of TRBD1 cannot be checked, as there is no DNA. The CDR3 consists of 15 residues. The germline V gene encodes CDR1 DFQATT and CDR2 SNEGSKA (reference sequence). The CDR3: CSARDKGTGLSPLHF.

The chain recombines TRBV29-1 with TRBJ2-5; with no DNA, the TCRdb D assignment of TRBD2 cannot be verified. There are 14 residues in the CDR3. Germline V CDR1 and CDR2: SQVTM, ANQGSEA. The CDR3 sequence: CSVLRGPEEETQYF.

V gene TRBV20-1 combines with J gene TRBJ2-3. CDR1 is DFQATT, CDR2 SNEGSKA, per germline (reference sequence). This CDR3 has 15 residues. The CDR3 sequence: CSARDYARDTDTQYF.

This chain joins TRBV5-1 and TRBJ2-5; TCRdb picks TRBD2, but there is no DNA to check that call. The CDR3 runs to 13 residues. The germline V gene encodes CDR1 SGHRS and CDR2 YFSETQ. The CDR3 loop is CASWDRRGETQYF.

Here the CDR3 reads CASSKGANYGYTF. The chain uses TRBV7-2 and TRBJ1-2. Germline assignment: CDR1 SGHTA and CDR2 FQGNSA. The CDR3 covers 13 residues.

This chain links TRBV29-1 with TRBJ2-7. Per the germline V gene, CDR1 is SQVTM and CDR2 is ANQGSEA. The CDR3 covers 12 residues. CDR3 in amino acids: CSARRETEEQYF.

This chain links TRBV20-1 with TRBJ2-2; lacking DNA, the TRBD2 call made by TCRdb goes unchecked. CDR3 size: 15 residues. Per germline, CDR1 DFQATT and CDR2 SNEGSKA (reference sequence). The CDR3 sequence: CSASASGLDTGELFF.

The V gene is TRBV5-1, the J gene TRBJ2-5; the TCRdb call, TRBD1, lacks DNA for checking. The CDR3 is 15 amino acids. Germline lookup yields CDR1 SGHRS and CDR2 YFSETQ. This CDR3 is CASSSEPGAGETQYF.

The rearrangement uses TRBV4-1 and TRBJ1-6. This CDR3 has 14 residues. CDR1 and CDR2 from the germline V gene are MGHRA and YSYEKL. CDR3 in amino acids: CASSQDQLSAPLHF.

The chain carries TRBV5-1 and TRBJ2-3; TCRdb names TRBD1, which stays unverified in the absence of DNA. Germline V gene data show CDR1 as SGHRS and CDR2 as YFSETQ. The CDR3 contains 13 residues. CDR3 sequence reads: CASRIRGTDTQYF.

This rearrangement joins TRBV10-3 to TRBJ2-2; TCRdb lists TRBD2, though no DNA is available to test this call. The germline V gene has CDR1 ENHRY and CDR2 SYGVKD. This CDR3 is 18 amino acids long. The CDR3 loop is CAISEDPTRTRWTGELFF.

The chain links TRBV6-5 to TRBJ1-2; as DNA is missing, the TRBD1 call by TCRdb cannot be tested. This CDR3 has 16 residues. The V gene's germline CDR1 is MNHEY and CDR2 SVGAGI. The CDR3 here is CASSPQQGVALYGYTF.

The V call is TRBV3-1, the J call TRBJ2-1. From germline, CDR1 is LGHDT and CDR2 YNNKEL (reference sequence). The CDR3 loop spans 13 amino acids. The chain's CDR3 is CASSQGSTNEQFF.

V gene TRBV5-1 combines with J gene TRBJ2-1; TCRdb picks TRBD1, but there is no DNA to check that call. This CDR3 spans 14 amino acids. Germline V gives CDR1 SGHRS, CDR2 YFSETQ. The CDR3 loop reads CASSRTTGSNEQFF. The full variable domain, its missing parts supplied by reference TRBV5-1 and TRBJ2-1, is KAGVTQTPRYLIKTRGQQVTLSCSPISGHRSVSWYQQTPGQGLQFLFEYFSETQRNKGNFPGRFSGRQFSNSRSEMNVSTLELGDSALYLCASSRTTGSNEQFFGPGTRLTVL.

This CDR3 reads CASSAGDRPSTDTQYF. The genes are TRBV5-1 and TRBJ2-3; the D call from TCRdb, TRBD1, cannot be confirmed without DNA. This CDR3 comprises 16 residues. Germline loops: CDR1 SGHRS, CDR2 YFSETQ. Variable domain in full (rest from reference TRBV5-1 and TRBJ2-3): KAGVTQTPRYLIKTRGQQVTLSCSPISGHRSVSWYQQTPGQGLQFLFEYFSETQRNKGNFPGRFSGRQFSNSRSEMNVSTLELGDSALYLCASSAGDRPSTDTQYFGPGTRLTVL.

This chain uses TRBV5-1 with TRBJ2-3; TCRdb calls TRBD1, which cannot be checked without DNA. In germline, CDR1 is SGHRS, CDR2 YFSETQ. This CDR3 has 14 residues. The CDR3 here is CASKTGTWADTQYF.

This chain joins TRBV2 and TRBJ2-1; TCRdb reports TRBD2, a call that lacks DNA to check it against. This CDR3 is 14 amino acids long. Germline CDR1 and CDR2: SNHLY and FYNNEI. The CDR3 loop is CASSRTEGGNEQFF. Using reference TRBV2 and TRBJ2-1 for the parts outside the CDR3, the full variable domain is EPEVTQTPSHQVTQMGQEVILRCVPISNHLYFYWYRQILGQKVEFLVSFYNNEISEKSEIFDDQFSVERPDGSNFTLKIRSTKLEDSAMYFCASSRTEGGNEQFFGPGTRLTVL.

The rearrangement links TRBV20-1 to TRBJ2-5; TCRdb's assignment of TRBD2 cannot be checked, as there is no DNA. The germline V gene has CDR1 DFQATT and CDR2 SNEGSKA (reference sequence). This CDR3 spans 15 amino acids. The CDR3 here is CSASALPGVQETQYF.

V usage is TRBV29-1 and J usage is TRBJ2-4; TCRdb returns TRBD2, unconfirmable since there is no DNA. Germline loops: CDR1 SQVTM, CDR2 ANQGSEA. The CDR3 covers 11 residues. CDR3: CSVGRVDIQYF.

The chain recombines TRBV7-3 with TRBJ2-7; the D call of TRBD2 rests on TCRdb alone, since no DNA is present to check it. This CDR3 contains 15 residues. CDR1 is SGHTA and CDR2 is FQGTGA in the germline V gene. CDR3 amino acids: CASSLGPRASSEQYF.